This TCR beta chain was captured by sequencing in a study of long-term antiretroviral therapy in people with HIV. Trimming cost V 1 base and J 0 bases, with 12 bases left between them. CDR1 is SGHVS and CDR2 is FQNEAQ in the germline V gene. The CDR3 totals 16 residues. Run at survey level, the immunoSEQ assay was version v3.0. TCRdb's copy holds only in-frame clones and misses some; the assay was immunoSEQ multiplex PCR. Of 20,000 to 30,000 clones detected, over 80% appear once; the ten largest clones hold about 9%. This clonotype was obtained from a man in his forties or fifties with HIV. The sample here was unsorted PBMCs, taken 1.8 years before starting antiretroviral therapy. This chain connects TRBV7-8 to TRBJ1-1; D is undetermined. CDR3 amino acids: CASSLVRGWMNTEAFF. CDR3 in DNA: TGTGCCAGCAGCTTAGTCCGGGGATGGATGAACACTGAAGCTTTCTTT.